What follows describes a single T cell receptor (beta chain). The V and J ends lost 4 bases and 5 bases, in that order; junction bases with no gene match: 12. The germline V gene has CDR1 SGHRS and CDR2 YFSETQ. The CDR3 runs 15 residues. Random hexamers were used to reverse transcribe about 0.45 to 1 ug of RNA. It was immunoSEQ multiplex PCR that amplified TCR beta CDR3 across 54 Vbeta and 13 Jbeta. MiXCR, run by TCRdb on the immunoSEQ multiplex PCR reads, gives a single entry per CDR3 protein. The sample yields approximately 110,000 distinct CDR3 sequences, approximately 93% seen once. This specimen comes from a study of CD8 T cells in Susac syndrome.

The chain is built from TRBV5-1 and TRBJ2-7, with 7 bases identical to TRBD1. The sample taken for sequencing was CD8+ T cells from PBMCs. The TCR was taken from a human donor with multiple sclerosis. As DNA, the CDR3 is TGCGCCAGCAGCCTCCTACAGGGGATTTCGGACGAGCAGTACTTC. Translation gives CASSLLQGISDEQYF.